This T cell receptor (beta chain) was sequenced for a study of patients and donors after allogeneic stem cell transplantation. CDR1 is MNHEY and CDR2 is SVGAGI in the germline V gene. The CDR3 extends over 13 amino acids. V was pared by 11 bases and J by 1 base, with 14 bases between. One entry per CDR3 protein results from TCRdb running MiXCR on the RT-PCR reads. The repertoire holds some 150,000 distinct CDR3 sequences, with about a third as singletons. The rearrangement joins TRBV6-5 to TRBJ1-1; D is unclear. Sequencing input: blood, either unsorted or a sorted T cell fraction (not recorded which). The receptor's source is a human donor who was either an allogeneic HSCT recipient or a stem cell or donor lymphocyte infusion donor (not recorded which). It is not recorded whose cells these are; they may come from a transplant donor. The CDR3 sequence is CACTVQQNTEAFF. CDR3 DNA: TGTGCCTGCACGGTGCAGCAGAACACTGAAGCTTTCTTT.